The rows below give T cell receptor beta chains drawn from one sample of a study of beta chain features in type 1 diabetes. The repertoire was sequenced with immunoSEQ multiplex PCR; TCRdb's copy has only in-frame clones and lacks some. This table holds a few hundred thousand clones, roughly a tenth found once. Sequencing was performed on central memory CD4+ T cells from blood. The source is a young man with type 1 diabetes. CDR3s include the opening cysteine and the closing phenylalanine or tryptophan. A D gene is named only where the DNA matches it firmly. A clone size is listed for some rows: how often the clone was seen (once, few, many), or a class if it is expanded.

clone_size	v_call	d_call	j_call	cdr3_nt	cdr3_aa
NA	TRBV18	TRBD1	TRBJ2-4	TGTGCCAGCTCACCAAATCTAGGGACAGCAAAAAACATTCAGTACTTC	CASSPNLGTAKNIQYF
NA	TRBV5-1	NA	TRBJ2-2	TGCGCCAGCAGCGGAGACGGGACACTCACCGGGGAGCTGTTTTTT	CASSGDGTLTGELFF
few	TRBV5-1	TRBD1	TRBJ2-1	TGCGCCAGCAGTCAAGGACAGGGGGCGAATGAGCAGTTCTTC	CASSQGQGANEQFF
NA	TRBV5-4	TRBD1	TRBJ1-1	TGTGCCAGCAGCTCGACCCAGGGGGCGAGAACTGAAGCTTTCTTT	CASSSTQGARTEAFF
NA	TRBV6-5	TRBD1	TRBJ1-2	TGTGCCAGCAGTATAGGGACAGGCGATGGCTACACCTTC	CASSIGTGDGYTF
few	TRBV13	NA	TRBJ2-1	TGTGCCAGCAGCTTAGGGGGGCGGCTCTACAATGAGCAGTTCTTC	CASSLGGRLYNEQFF
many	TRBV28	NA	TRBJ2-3	TGTGCCAGCAGTTTACGTGATACGCAGTATTTT	CASSLRDTQYF
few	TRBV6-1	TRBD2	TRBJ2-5	TGTGCCAGCAGTGAAAGCGGGAGGGTGGAGACCCAGTACTTC	CASSESGRVETQYF
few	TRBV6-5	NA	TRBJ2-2	TGTGCCAGCAGTTACGTGAACACCGGGGAGCTGTTTTTT	CASSYVNTGELFF
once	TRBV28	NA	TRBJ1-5	TGTGCCAGCGGATTGAGTGTGTCAAGGGGGTTAGGCAATCAGCCCCAGCATTTT	CASGLSVSRGLGNQPQHF
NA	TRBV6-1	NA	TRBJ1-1	TGTGCCAGCATCCCGACAGGCGCTGAAGCTTTCTTT	CASIPTGAEAFF
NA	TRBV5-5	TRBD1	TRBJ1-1	TGTGCCAGCAGCTCTCAGGGGGCTAGGGTCAACACTGAAGCTTTCTTT	CASSSQGARVNTEAFF
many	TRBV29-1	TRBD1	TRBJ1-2	TGCAGCGTTAGTTCAGGGGGCGCGTTTGGCTACACCTTC	CSVSSGGAFGYTF
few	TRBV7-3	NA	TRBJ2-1	TGTGCCAGCGGCCCCGGGGGCTCATCCTACAATGAGCAGTTCTTC	CASGPGGSSYNEQFF
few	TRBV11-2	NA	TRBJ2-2	TGTGCCAGCAGCTTTGGGGGGCCCACCGGGGAGCTGTTTTTT	CASSFGGPTGELFF
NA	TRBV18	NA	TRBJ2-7	TGTACCAGCTCACCACCGGAGGGAGCGGGCTACGAGCAGTACTTC	CTSSPPEGAGYEQYF
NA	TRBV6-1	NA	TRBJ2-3	TGTGCCGGGGGACCCGATATGCATACGCAGTATTTT	CAGGPDMHTQYF
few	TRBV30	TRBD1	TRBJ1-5	TGTGCCTGGACTCCCGGCGACAGGGTGTTCAATCAGCCCCAGCATTTT	CAWTPGDRVFNQPQHF
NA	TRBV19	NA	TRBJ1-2	TGTGCCAGTAGACAAGACAGAGGCTATGGCTACACCTTC	CASRQDRGYGYTF
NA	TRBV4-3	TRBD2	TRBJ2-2	TGCGCCAGCAGCCAACCACCTCGGGGACTAGCGGGAGGGCGTGGGGAGCTGTTTTTT	CASSQPPRGLAGGRGELFF
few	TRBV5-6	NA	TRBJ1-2	TGTGCCAGCAGCTTGAGTCGGGTTGGCTACACCTTC	CASSLSRVGYTF
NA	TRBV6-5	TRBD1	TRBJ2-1	TGTGCCAGCAGGGGAGGGACAGGGTCGATGTCGGAGCAGTTCTTC	CASRGGTGSMSEQFF